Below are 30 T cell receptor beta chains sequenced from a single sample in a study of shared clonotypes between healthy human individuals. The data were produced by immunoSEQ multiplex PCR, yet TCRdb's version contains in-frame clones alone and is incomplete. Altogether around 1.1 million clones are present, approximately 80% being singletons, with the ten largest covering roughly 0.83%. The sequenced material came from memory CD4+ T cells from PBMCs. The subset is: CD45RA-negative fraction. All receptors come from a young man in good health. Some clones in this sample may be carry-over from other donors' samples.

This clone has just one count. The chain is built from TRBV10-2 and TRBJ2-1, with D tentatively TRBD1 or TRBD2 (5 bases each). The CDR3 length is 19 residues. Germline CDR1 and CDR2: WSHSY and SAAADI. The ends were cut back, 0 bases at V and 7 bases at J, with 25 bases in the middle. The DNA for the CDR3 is TGCGCCAGCAGTGAGTCGTCGGGGCAGGGTCGCCTCCCCGGGAATGAGCAGTTCTTC. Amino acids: CASSESSGQGRLPGNEQFF.

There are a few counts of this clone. CDR3 protein: CASSSAGFGNSGNTIYF. DNA for the CDR3: TGCGCCAGCAGCTCAGCCGGGTTCGGAAACTCTGGAAACACCATATATTTT. The V gene is TRBV5-1, the J gene TRBJ1-3; D not certain. Per germline, CDR1 SGHRS and CDR2 YFSETQ. The ends were cut back, 3 bases at V and 0 bases at J, with 16 bases in the middle. CDR3 length: 17 amino acids.

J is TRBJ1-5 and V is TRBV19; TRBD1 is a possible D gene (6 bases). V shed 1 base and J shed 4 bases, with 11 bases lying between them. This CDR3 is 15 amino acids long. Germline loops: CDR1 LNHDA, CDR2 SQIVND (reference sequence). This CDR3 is CASSIGQAINQPQHF. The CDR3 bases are TGTGCCAGTAGTATAGGACAGGCAATTAATCAGCCCCAGCATTTT.

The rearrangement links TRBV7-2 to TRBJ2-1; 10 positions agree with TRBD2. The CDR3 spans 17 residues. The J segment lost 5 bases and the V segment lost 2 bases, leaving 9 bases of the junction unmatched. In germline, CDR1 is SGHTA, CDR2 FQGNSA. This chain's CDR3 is CASSLSSRTSGNNEQFF. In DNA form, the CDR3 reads TGTGCCAGCAGCTTATCTTCTAGGACTAGCGGAAACAATGAGCAGTTCTTC.

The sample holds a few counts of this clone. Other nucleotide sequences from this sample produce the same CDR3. The CDR3 loop is CSVGTGGNTEAFF. The DNA for the CDR3 is TGCAGCGTGGGGACAGGGGGGAACACTGAAGCTTTCTTT. The J gene is TRBJ1-1, the V gene TRBV29-1, with TRBD1 matching over 11 bases. The CDR3 runs to 13 residues. Germline CDR1 and CDR2: SQVTM and ANQGSEA. With V trimmed by 6 bases and J by 1 base, 1 base remained unmatched.

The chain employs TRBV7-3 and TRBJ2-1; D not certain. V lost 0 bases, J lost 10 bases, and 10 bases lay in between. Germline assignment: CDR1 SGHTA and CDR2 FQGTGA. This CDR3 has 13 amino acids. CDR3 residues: CASSLTPKAEQFF. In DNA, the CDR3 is TGTGCCAGCAGCTTAACACCCAAAGCGGAGCAGTTCTTC.

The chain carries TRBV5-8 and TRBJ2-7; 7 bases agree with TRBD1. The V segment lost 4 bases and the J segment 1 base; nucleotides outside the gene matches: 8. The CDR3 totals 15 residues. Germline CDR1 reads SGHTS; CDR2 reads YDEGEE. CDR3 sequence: CASSDQTGSSYEQYF. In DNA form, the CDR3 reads TGTGCCAGCAGCGACCAGACAGGGAGTTCCTACGAGCAGTACTTC. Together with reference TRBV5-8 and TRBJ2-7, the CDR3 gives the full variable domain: EAGVTQSPTHLIKTRGQQATLRCSPISGHTSVYWYQQALGLGLQFLLWYDEGEERNRGNFPPRFSGRQFPNYSSELNVNALELEDSALYLCASSDQTGSSYEQYFGPGTRLTVT.

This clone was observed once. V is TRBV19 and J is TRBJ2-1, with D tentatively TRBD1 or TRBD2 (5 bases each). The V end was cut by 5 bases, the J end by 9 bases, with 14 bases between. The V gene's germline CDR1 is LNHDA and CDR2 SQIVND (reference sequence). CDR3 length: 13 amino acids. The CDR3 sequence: CASSLRSGGEQFF. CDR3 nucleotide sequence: TGTGCCAGTAGTCTGCGGAGTGGGGGTGAGCAGTTCTTC. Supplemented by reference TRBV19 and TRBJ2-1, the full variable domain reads DGGITQSPKYLFRKEGQNVTLSCEQNLNHDAMYWYRQDPGQGLRLIYYSQIVNDFQKGDIAEGYSVSREKKESFPLTVTSAQKNPTAFYLCASSLRSGGEQFFGPGTRLTVL.

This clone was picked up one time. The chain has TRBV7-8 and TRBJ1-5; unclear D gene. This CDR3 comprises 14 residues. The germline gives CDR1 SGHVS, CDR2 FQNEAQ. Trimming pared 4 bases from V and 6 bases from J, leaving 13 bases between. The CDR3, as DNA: TGTGCCAGCAGCTCTCGGCGTGGACTTCAGCCCCAGCATTTT. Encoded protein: CASSSRRGLQPQHF.

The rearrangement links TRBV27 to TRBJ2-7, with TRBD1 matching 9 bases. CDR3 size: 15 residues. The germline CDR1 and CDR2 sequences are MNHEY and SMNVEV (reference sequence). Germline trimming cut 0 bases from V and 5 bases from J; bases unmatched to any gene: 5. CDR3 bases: TGTGCCAGCAGTTTATCAAACAGGGGGCGTAACGAGCAGTACTTC. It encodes CASSLSNRGRNEQYF.

This CDR3 reads CASSPRGADQPQHF. The DNA of the CDR3 is TGTGCCAGCAGTCCCCGGGGGGCGGATCAGCCCCAGCATTTT. The V and J genes are TRBV27 and TRBJ1-5, with a possible D match to TRBD1 (6 bases). The CDR3 is made up of 14 amino acids. Germline loops: CDR1 MNHEY, CDR2 SMNVEV (reference sequence). V lost 5 bases and J 5 bases, leaving 13 bases between the germline ends.

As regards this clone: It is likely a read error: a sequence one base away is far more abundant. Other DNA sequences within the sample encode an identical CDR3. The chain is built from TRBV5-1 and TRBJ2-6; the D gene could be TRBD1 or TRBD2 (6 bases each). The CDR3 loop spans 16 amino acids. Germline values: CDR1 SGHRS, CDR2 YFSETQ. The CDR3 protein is CASSPRGDSGANVLTF. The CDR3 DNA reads TGCGCCAGCAGCCCAAGGGGGGACTCTGGGGCCAACGTCCTGACCTTC.

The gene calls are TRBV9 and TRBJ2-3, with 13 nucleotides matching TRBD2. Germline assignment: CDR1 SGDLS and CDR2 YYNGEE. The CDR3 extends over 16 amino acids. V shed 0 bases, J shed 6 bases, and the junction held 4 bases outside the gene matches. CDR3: CASSVGTSGRVDTQYF. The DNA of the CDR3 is TGTGCCAGCAGCGTAGGAACTAGCGGGAGGGTTGATACGCAGTATTTT. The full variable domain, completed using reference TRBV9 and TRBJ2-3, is DSGVTQTPKHLITATGQRVTLRCSPRSGDLSVYWYQQSLDQGLQFLIQYYNGEERAKGNILERFSAQQFPDLHSELNLSSLELGDSALYFCASSVGTSGRVDTQYFGPGTRLTVL.

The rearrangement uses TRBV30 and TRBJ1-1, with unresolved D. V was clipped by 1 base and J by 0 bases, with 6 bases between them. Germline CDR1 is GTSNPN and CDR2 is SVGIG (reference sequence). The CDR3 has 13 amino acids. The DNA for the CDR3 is TGTGCCTGGAGTGAGCATTTGAACACTGAAGCTTTCTTT. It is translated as CAWSEHLNTEAFF.

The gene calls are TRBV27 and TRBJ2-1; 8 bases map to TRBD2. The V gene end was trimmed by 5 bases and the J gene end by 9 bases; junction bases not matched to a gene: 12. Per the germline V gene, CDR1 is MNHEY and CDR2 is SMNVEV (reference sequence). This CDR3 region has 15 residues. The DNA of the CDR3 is TGTGCCAGCAGTAGTGCCCCGGGAGGGGGTGCTGAGCAGTTCTTC. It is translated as CASSSAPGGGAEQFF.

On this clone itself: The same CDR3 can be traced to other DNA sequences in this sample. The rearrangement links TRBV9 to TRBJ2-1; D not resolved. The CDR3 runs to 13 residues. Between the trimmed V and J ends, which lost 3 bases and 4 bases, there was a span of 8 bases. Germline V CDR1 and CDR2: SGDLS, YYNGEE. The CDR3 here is CASSADPYNEQFF. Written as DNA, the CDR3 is TGTGCCAGCAGCGCGGACCCTTACAATGAGCAGTTCTTC.

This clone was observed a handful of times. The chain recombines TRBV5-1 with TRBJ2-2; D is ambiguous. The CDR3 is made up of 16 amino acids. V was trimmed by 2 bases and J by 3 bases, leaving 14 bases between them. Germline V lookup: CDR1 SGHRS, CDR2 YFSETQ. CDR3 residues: CASSLDSKSYTGELFF. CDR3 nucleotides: TGCGCCAGCAGCTTAGATTCGAAATCGTACACCGGGGAGCTGTTTTTT.

In DNA, the CDR3 is TGTGCCAGCAGCTCCGGACAGGTCACCGGGGAGCTGTTTTTT. It yields the protein CASSSGQVTGELFF. This sequence joins TRBV7-3 and TRBJ2-2; 7 bases agree with TRBD1. V gave up 4 bases and J gave up 4 bases; unmatched junction bases: 3. The CDR3 runs to 14 residues. Germline CDR1 and CDR2: SGHTA and FQGTGA. Full variable domain (missing parts from reference TRBV7-3 and TRBJ2-2): GAGVSQTPSNKVTEKGKYVELRCDPISGHTALYWYRQSLGQGPEFLIYFQGTGAADDSGLPNDRFFAVRPEGSVSTLKIQRTERGDSAVYLCASSSGQVTGELFFGEGSRLTVL.

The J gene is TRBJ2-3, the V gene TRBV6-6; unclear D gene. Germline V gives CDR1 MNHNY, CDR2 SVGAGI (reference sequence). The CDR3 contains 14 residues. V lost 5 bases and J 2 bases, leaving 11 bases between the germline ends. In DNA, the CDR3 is TGTGCCAGCAGTCGGGCGAGGACCACAGATACGCAGTATTTT. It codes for CASSRARTTDTQYF.

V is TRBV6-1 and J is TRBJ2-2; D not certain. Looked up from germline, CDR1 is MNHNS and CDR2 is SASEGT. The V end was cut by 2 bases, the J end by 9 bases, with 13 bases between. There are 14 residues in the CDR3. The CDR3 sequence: CASSESPQHRELFF. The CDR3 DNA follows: TGTGCCAGCAGTGAATCCCCGCAGCACCGGGAGCTGTTTTTT.

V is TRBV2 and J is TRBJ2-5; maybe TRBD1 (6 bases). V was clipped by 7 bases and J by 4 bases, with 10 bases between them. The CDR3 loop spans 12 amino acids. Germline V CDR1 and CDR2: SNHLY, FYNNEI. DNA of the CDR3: TGTGCCAGCATCTCGACAGGAGAGACCCAGTACTTC. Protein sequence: CASISTGETQYF.

Here the CDR3 DNA reads TGTGCCAGCAGTGTAGGACGAGGCCTGACTGAAGCTTTCTTT. Translating it yields CASSVGRGLTEAFF. V gene TRBV6-1 combines with J gene TRBJ1-1; D gene ambiguous. Trimming shortened V by 4 bases and J by 5 bases, and 14 bases separated the two germline ends. Per germline, CDR1 MNHNS and CDR2 SASEGT. This CDR3 contains 14 residues.

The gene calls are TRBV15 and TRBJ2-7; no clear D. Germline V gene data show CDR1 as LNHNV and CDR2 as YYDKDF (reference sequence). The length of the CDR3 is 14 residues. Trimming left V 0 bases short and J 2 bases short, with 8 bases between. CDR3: CATSRDLGTYEQYF. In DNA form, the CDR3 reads TGTGCCACCAGCAGAGATCTGGGGACCTACGAGCAGTACTTC.

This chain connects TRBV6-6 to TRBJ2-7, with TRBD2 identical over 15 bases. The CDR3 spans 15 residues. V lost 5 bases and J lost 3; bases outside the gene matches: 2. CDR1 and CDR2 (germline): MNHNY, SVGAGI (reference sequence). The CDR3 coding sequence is TGTGCCAGCAGTAAGGGACTAGCGGGAGGCTACGAGCAGTACTTC. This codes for CASSKGLAGGYEQYF.

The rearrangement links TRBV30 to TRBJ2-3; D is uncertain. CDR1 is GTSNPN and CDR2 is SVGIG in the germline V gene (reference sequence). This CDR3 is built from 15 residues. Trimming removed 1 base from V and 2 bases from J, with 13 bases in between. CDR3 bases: TGTGCCTGGAGTGGGGGAAGTGGCTACACAGATACGCAGTATTTT. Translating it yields CAWSGGSGYTDTQYF.

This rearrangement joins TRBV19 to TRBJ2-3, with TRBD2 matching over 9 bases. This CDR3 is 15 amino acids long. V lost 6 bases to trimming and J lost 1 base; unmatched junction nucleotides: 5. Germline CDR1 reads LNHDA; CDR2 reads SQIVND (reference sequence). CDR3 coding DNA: TGTGCCAGTAGCCCCATAGCGGGAGGCACAGATACGCAGTATTTT. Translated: CASSPIAGGTDTQYF. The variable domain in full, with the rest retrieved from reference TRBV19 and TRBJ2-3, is DGGITQSPKYLFRKEGQNVTLSCEQNLNHDAMYWYRQDPGQGLRLIYYSQIVNDFQKGDIAEGYSVSREKKESFPLTVTSAQKNPTAFYLCASSPIAGGTDTQYFGPGTRLTVL.

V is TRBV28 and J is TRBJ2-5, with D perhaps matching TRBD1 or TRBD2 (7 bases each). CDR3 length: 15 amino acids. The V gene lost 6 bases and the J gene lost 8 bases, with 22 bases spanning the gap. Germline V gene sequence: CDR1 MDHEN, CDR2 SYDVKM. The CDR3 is CASSPSRGGSGTQYF. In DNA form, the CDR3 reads TGTGCCAGCAGCCCGAGCAGGGGGGGATCCGGAACCCAGTACTTC.

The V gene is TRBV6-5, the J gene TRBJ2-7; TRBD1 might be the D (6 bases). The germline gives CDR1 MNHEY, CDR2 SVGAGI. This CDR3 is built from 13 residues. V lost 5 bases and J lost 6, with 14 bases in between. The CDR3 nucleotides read TGTGCCAGCAGTCCAGGGGTAAAGGGCGAGCAGTACTTC. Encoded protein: CASSPGVKGEQYF.

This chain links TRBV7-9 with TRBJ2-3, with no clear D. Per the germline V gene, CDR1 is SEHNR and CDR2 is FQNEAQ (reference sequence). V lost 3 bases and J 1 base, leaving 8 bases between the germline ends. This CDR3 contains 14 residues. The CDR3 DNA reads TGTGCCAGCAGCTTCGGTACAGGCACAGATACGCAGTATTTT. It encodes CASSFGTGTDTQYF. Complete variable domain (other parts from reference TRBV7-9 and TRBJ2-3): DTGVSQNPRHKITKRGQNVTFRCDPISEHNRLYWYRQTLGQGPEFLTYFQNEAQLEKSRLLSDRFSAERPKGSFSTLEIQRTEQGDSAMYLCASSFGTGTDTQYFGPGTRLTVL.

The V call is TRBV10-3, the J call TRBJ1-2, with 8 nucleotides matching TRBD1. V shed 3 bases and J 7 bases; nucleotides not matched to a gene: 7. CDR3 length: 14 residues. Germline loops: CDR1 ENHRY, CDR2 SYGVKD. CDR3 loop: CAISDSRQGAGYTF. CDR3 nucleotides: TGTGCCATCAGTGACTCACGGCAGGGGGCTGGCTACACCTTC.